The TCR beta chain described here comes from a study of T cells in Graves' hyperthyroidism and ophthalmopathy. Study conclusions and caveats: Most expanded thyroid clonotypes above 0.001 recurred in blood.

Points on this clonotype: The antigen remains undetermined. The junction shows a germline mismatch at one end, possibly a read error.

The study enrolled patients aged 18 to 65 with newly diagnosed hyperthyroidism of under 2 months' duration. Together with thyroid ultrasound, orbital computed tomography, serum thyroxine and TRAb, clinical symptoms were used for diagnoses. There are 18 residues in the CDR3. Germline V gives CDR1 KGHDR, CDR2 SFDVKD. From RNA transcripts, TCR beta CDR3 regions were amplified. Carried out on the TCR CDR3, a first-round RT-PCR used the HTBI primer set. A single record per CDR3 protein comes from TCRdb applying MiXCR to the multiplex PCR reads. There are hundreds of thousands of distinct CDR3 sequences in the sample; more than 45% occur only once, and 8.2% lies in the top ten.

The rearrangement joins TRBV24-1 to TRBJ1-1; D is unresolved. Sequences were obtained from peripheral blood or thyroid tissue (not recorded which). The sequence came from a woman in her late teens or twenties with Graves' hyperthyroidism. The CDR3 is CATSDSRDLFLGNTEALF. In nucleotides, the CDR3 is TGTGCCACCAGTGATTCCCGTGACCTGTTCCTAGGGAACACTGAAGCTCTCTTT.